These 4 T cell receptor beta chains were all obtained from the same sample, sequenced in a study of ipilimumab plus nivolumab after autologous stem cell transplantation. Produced via immunoSEQ multiplex PCR; TCRdb's table is partial and in-frame only. The sample lists more than 12,000 clones, approximately 72% occurring once. This specimen consisted of PBMCs, obtained in a trial of ipilimumab plus nivolumab as post-transplant consolidation. The source is a male donor with primary mediastinal lymphoma.

The rearrangement uses TRBV28 and TRBJ2-5; 7 bases map to TRBD2. J gave up 9 bases and V 4 bases, and 20 bases lay outside the gene matches. The CDR3 length is 17 residues. CDR1 is MDHEN, CDR2 SYDVKM, per germline. For the CDR3, the DNA is TGTGCCAGCAGTTCCCAAGTGAGCGGGGTATACGCCATGGCCCAGTACTTC. Translated, it gives CASSSQVSGVYAMAQYF.

This chain connects TRBV4-1 to TRBJ2-2; 10 nucleotides match TRBD2. V trimming: 1 base; J trimming: 3 bases; junction bases outside the gene matches: 5. From germline, CDR1 is MGHRA and CDR2 YSYEKL. The CDR3 contains 17 residues. The CDR3 sequence: CASSQVPTSGDTGELFF. The CDR3 DNA sequence: TGCGCCAGCAGCCAAGTACCTACTAGCGGGGACACCGGGGAGCTGTTTTTT.

This clone showed up just once. This sequence joins TRBV7-9 and TRBJ1-2; possible D gene TRBD1, 5 bases. CDR3 length: 15 amino acids. Per germline, CDR1 SEHNR and CDR2 FQNEAQ (reference sequence). Trimming took off 0 bases at V and 4 bases at J, with 12 bases between the two ends. For the CDR3, the DNA is TGTGCCAGCAGCTTAGCCGGGCAGGGACGCTATGGCTACACCTTC. This gives the protein CASSLAGQGRYGYTF.

V usage is TRBV18 and J usage is TRBJ1-1, with D perhaps matching TRBD1 (6 bases). Germline V lookup: CDR1 KGHSH, CDR2 LQKENI. The V and J ends lost 3 bases and 4 bases respectively, with 12 bases between them. This CDR3 region has 14 residues. CDR3 nucleotides: TGTGCCAGCTCACCGGCGGGGGGCACCACTGAAGCTTTCTTT. It codes for CASSPAGGTTEAFF.